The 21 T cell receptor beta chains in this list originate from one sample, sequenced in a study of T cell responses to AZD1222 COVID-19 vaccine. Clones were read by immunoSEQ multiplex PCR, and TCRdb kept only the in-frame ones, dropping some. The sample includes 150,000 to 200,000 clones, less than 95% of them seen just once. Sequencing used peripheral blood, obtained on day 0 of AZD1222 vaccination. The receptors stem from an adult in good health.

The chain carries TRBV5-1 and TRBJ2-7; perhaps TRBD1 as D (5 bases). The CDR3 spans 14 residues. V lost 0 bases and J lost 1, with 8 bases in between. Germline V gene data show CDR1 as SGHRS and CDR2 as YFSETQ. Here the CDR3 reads CASSLGQRSYEQYF. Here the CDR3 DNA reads TGCGCCAGCAGCTTGGGACAGAGATCCTACGAGCAGTACTTC. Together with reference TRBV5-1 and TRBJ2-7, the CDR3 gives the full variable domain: KAGVTQTPRYLIKTRGQQVTLSCSPISGHRSVSWYQQTPGQGLQFLFEYFSETQRNKGNFPGRFSGRQFSNSRSEMNVSTLELGDSALYLCASSLGQRSYEQYFGPGTRLTVT.

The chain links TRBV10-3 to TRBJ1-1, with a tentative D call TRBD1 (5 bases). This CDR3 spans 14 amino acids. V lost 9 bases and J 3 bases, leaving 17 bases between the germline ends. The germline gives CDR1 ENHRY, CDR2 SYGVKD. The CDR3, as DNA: TGTGCCATAGGGACTGACTCGGGGGACACTGAAGCTTTCTTT. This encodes CAIGTDSGDTEAFF.

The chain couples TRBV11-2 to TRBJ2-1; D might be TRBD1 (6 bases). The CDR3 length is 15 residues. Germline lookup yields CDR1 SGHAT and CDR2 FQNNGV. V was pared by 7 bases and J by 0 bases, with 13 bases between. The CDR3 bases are TGTGCCAGCATTAAACAGGGTGGCTCCTACAATGAGCAGTTCTTC. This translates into CASIKQGGSYNEQFF.

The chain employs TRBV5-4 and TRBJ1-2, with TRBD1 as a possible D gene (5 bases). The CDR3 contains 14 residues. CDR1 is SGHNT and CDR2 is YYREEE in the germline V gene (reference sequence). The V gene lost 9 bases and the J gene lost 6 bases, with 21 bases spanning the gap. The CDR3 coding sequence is TGTGCCACCCTACTCCAGGGAGGCGATCATGGCTACACCTTC. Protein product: CATLLQGGDHGYTF.

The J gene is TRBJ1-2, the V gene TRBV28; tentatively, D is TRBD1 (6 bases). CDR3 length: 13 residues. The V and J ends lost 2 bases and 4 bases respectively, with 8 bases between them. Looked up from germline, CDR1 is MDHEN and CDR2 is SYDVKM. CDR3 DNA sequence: TGTGCCAGCAGTTTAACAGGGATCTATGGCTACACCTTC. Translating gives CASSLTGIYGYTF.

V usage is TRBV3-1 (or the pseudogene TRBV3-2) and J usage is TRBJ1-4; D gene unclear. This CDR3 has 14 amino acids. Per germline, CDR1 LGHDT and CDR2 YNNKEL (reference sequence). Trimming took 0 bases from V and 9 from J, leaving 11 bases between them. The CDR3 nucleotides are TGTGCCAGCAGCCAAGATACCTCGGTCAAAAAACTGTTTTTT. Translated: CASSQDTSVKKLFF.

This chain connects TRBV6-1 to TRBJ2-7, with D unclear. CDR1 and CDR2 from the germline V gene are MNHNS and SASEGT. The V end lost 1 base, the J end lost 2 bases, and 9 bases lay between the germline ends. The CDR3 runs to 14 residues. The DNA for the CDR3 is TGTGCCAGCAGTGAAGGCAGGTGGGCCTACGAGCAGTACTTC. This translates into CASSEGRWAYEQYF.

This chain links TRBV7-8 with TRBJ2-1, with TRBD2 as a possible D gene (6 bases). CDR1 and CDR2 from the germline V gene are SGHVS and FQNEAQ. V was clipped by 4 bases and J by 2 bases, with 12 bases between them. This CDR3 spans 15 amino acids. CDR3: CASSSAASAYNEQFF. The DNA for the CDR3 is TGTGCCAGCAGCTCAGCTGCTAGCGCCTACAATGAGCAGTTCTTC.

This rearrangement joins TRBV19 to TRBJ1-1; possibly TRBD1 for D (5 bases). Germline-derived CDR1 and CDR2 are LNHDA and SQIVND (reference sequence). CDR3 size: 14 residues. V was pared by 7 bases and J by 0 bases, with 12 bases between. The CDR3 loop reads CASISGLLNTEAFF. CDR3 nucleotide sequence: TGTGCCAGTATCTCGGGACTCCTGAACACTGAAGCTTTCTTT. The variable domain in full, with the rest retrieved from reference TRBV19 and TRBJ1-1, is DGGITQSPKYLFRKEGQNVTLSCEQNLNHDAMYWYRQDPGQGLRLIYYSQIVNDFQKGDIAEGYSVSREKKESFPLTVTSAQKNPTAFYLCASISGLLNTEAFFGQGTRLTVV.

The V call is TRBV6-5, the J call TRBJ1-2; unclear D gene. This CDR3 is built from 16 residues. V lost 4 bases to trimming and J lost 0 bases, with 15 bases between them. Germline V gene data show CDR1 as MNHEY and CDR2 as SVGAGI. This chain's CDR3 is CASSSALGRTNYGYTF. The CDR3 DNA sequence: TGTGCCAGCAGTTCGGCCCTTGGACGAACTAACTATGGCTACACCTTC.

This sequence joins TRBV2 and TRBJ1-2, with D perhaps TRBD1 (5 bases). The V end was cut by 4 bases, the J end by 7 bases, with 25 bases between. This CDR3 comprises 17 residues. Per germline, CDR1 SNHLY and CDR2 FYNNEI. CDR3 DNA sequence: TGTGCCAGCAGTGGGCGGGCCGTAGAGGACGAAAGGGGTGGCTACACCTTC. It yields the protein CASSGRAVEDERGGYTF.

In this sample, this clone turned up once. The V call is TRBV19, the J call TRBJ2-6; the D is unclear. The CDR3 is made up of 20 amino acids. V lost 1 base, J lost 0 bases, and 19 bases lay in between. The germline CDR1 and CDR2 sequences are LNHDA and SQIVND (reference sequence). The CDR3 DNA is TGTGCCAGTAGTATAGGCCGAAAGAGTACTGACTTCTCTGGGGCCAACGTCCTGACTTTC. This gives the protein CASSIGRKSTDFSGANVLTF.

The chain's CDR3 is CASSFGLRPYEQYF. The CDR3 DNA reads TGTGCCAGCAGCTTCGGGCTCCGCCCCTACGAGCAGTACTTC. This chain joins TRBV5-4 and TRBJ2-7; D unclear. V lost 2 bases, J lost 2 bases, and 11 bases lay in between. CDR1 SGHNT and CDR2 YYREEE come from the germline V gene (reference sequence). The CDR3 contains 14 residues.

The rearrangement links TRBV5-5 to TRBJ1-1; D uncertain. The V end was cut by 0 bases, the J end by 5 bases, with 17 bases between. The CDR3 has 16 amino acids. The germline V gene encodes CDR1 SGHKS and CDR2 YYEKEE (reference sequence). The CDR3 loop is CASSLDALGIGTEAFF. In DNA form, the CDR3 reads TGTGCCAGCAGCTTGGATGCGCTGGGGATTGGGACTGAAGCTTTCTTT.

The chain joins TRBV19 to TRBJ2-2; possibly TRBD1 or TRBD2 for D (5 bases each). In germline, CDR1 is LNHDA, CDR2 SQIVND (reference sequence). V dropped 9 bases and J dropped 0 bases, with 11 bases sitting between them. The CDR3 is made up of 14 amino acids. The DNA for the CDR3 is TGTGCCAGCAGAGGGACCACGAACACCGGGGAGCTGTTTTTT. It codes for CASRGTTNTGELFF.

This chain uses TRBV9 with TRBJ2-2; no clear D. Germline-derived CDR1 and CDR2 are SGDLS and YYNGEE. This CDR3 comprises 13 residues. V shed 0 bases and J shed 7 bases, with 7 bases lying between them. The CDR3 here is CASSVGRVGELFF. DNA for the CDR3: TGTGCCAGCAGCGTAGGGAGAGTCGGGGAGCTGTTTTTT. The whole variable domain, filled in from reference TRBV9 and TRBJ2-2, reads DSGVTQTPKHLITATGQRVTLRCSPRSGDLSVYWYQQSLDQGLQFLIQYYNGEERAKGNILERFSAQQFPDLHSELNLSSLELGDSALYFCASSVGRVGELFFGEGSRLTVL.

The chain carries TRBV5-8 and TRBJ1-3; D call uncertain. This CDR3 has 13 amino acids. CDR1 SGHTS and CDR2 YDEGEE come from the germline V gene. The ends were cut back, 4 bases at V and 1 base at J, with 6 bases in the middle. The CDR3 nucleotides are TGTGCCAGCAGCGCACGTTCTGGAAACACCATATATTTT. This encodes CASSARSGNTIYF. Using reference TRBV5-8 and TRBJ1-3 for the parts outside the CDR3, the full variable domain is EAGVTQSPTHLIKTRGQQATLRCSPISGHTSVYWYQQALGLGLQFLLWYDEGEERNRGNFPPRFSGRQFPNYSSELNVNALELEDSALYLCASSARSGNTIYFGEGSWLTVV.

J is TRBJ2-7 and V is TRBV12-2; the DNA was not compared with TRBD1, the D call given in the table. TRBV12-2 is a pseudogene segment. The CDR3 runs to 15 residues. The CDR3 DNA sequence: TGTGCAAGTCGCCTGACAGGCACAAATTTCTACGAGCAGTACTTC. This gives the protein CASRLTGTNFYEQYF.

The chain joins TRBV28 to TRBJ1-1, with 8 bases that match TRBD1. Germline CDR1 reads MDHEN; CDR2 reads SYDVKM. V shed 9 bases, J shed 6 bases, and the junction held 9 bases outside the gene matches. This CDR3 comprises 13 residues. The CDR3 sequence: CASLGQVRSEAFF. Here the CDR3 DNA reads TGTGCCAGTTTGGGACAGGTTAGGTCTGAAGCTTTCTTT.

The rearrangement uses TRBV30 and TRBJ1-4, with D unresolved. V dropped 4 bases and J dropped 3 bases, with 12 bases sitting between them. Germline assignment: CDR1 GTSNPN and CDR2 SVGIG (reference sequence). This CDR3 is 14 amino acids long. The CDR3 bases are TGTGCCTGGAAATTTGGGCACTCTAATGAAAAACTGTTTTTT. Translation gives CAWKFGHSNEKLFF.

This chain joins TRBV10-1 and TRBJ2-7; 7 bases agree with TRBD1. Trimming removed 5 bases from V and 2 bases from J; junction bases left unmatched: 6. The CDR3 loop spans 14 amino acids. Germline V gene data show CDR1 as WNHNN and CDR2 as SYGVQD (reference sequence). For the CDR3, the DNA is TGCGCCAGCAGTCCCCTCGACAGGGCCTACGAGCAGTACTTC. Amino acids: CASSPLDRAYEQYF.